This T cell receptor (beta chain) emerged from a study of T-cell reconstitution after alpha-beta-depleted transplantation in children (dated by TCRdb to 2016 to 2017). Turning to the overall study: Using TCR repertoire profiling, the study quantitatively followed how T-cell immune reconstitution unfolded in children after TCRalphabeta/CD19-depleted allogeneic hematopoietic cell transplantation. General conclusions and limits of the study: Hyperexpanded clone frequencies declined over subsequent months; after one year, T-cell counts and TCRbeta diversity were mostly attributed to newly produced T cells. In some patients, the high TCRbeta diversity seen at day 60 was put down to recipient T cells and intrathymic progenitors that had survived conditioning. About two months after transplant, the apparently early recovery of alphabetaT-cell counts reportedly depended on just several hundred clones that had expanded rapidly and came from non-depleted graft cells.

The sample's treatment or condition label, decoded: allogeneic hematopoietic cell transplantation with graft depleted of TCRalphabeta T cells and CD19 B cells. The transplant recipients were children given TCRalphabeta/CD19-depleted allogeneic hematopoietic cell grafts. Receptor libraries were prepared by PCR. This sample was sequenced with an Illumina HiSeq 2500. TCR library preparation used molecular barcoding, with unique molecular identifiers applied to normalize quantification of the TCRbeta repertoire. The raw public data were reprocessed by TCRdb itself: fastp quality trimming at Q25, MiXCR clonotype calling, in-frame beta chains only. All rows with the same CDR3 protein become a single entry with the most common DNA and genes. This sample gives roughly 790,000 distinct CDR3 sequences in total; 15% to 20% of them show up just once. Approximately 5% of the sample rests with the top ten. With regard to this clonotype: No cognate antigen has been identified for it. Per-base quality was not reported, and no clone a single base away is much larger than it.

V and J lose 0 bases and 2 bases, and a span of 14 bases separates them. Taken from the germline V gene, the CDR1 and CDR2 loops are SGHRS and YFSETQ. Spanning cysteine to phenylalanine, the CDR3 consists of 16 amino acids. Kept here is only the CDR3 DNA, which spans 48 bases and is read in frame from base 1. This sequence uses TRBV5-1 and TRBJ1-1, with the D segment identity uncertain. The clonotype was recovered from a male patient between 5 and 17 years old who had a stem cell transplant for acute lymphoblastic leukemia, so the T cells may come from the graft donor. The sample here was PBMCs, mostly from graft donor cells, taken 360 days after TCRalphabeta/CD19-depleted stem cell transplant. The CDR3 loop reads CASSLGDGPSNTEAFF. The sequenced DNA is TGCGCCAGCAGCTTGGGAGACGGGCCGAGCAACACTGAAGCTTTCTTT.